This is a list of T cell receptor beta chains from one sample in a study of blood T cell repertoires in COVID-19. Profiled with immunoSEQ multiplex PCR; TCRdb holds only in-frame clones, not every one. This table holds about 160,000 clones, 60% to 85% found once. Sequencing used peripheral blood. The receptors originated from a man aged 60-69 years with acute or convalescent COVID-19. Each CDR3 is given with its conserved first and last residue. The D gene is left open where the match is weak. Some rows have no size entry. The others give once, few or many, or a class for an expanded clone.

J gene: TRBJ1-1; V gene: TRBV27; clone size: -; D gene: -; CDR3 protein: CARRPDRSLSKTEAFF; CDR3 DNA: TGTGCCAGGCGACCAGACAGATCTCTCTCAAAAACTGAAGCTTTCTTT
J gene: TRBJ2-5; V gene: TRBV6-2/TRBV6-3; clone size: few; D gene: -; CDR3 protein: CASSRGGRAETQYF; CDR3 DNA: TGTGCCAGCAGCCGTGGGGGCAGGGCCGAGACCCAGTACTTC
J gene: TRBJ2-7; V gene: TRBV4-3; clone size: -; D gene: -; CDR3 protein: CASSQDWGRSYYEQYF; CDR3 DNA: TGCGCCAGCAGCCAAGATTGGGGGAGGTCTTACTACGAGCAGTACTTC
J gene: TRBJ1-2; V gene: TRBV15; clone size: -; D gene: -; CDR3 protein: CATSRDLTGPYGYTF; CDR3 DNA: TGTGCCACCAGCAGAGATCTGACAGGTCCCTATGGCTACACCTTC
J gene: TRBJ1-2; V gene: TRBV29-1; clone size: -; D gene: -; CDR3 protein: CSAPRGGRMYGYTF; CDR3 DNA: TGCAGCGCCCCCAGGGGCGGGAGGATGTATGGCTACACCTTC